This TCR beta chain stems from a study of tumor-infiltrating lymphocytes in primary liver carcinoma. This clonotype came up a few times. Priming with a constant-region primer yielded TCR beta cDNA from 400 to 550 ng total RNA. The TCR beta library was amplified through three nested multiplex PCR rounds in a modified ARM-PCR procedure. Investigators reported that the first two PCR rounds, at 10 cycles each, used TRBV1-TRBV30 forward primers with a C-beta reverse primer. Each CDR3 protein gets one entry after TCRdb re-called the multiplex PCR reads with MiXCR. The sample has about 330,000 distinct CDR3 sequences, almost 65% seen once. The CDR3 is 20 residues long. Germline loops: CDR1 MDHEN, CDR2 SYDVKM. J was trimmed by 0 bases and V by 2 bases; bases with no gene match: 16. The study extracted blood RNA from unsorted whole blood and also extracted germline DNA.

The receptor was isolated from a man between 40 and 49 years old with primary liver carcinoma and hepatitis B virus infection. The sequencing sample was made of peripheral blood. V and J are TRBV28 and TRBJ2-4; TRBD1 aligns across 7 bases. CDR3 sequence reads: CASSLPSTGPRSIAKNIQYF. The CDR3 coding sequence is TGTGCCAGCAGTTTACCTTCGACAGGGCCTCGATCAATAGCCAAAAACATTCAGTACTTC.